A selection of T cell receptor beta chains follows, all from one sample in a study of response to subunit inactivated influenza vaccine. Using its own MiXCR run on the RT-PCR reads, TCRdb lists one record per CDR3 protein. The table records a few hundred thousand distinct CDR3 sequences, about 20% of them present only once. The sequenced sample was PBMCs from blood, obtained about 20 months after vaccination. Source of these receptors: a man aged 50 to 75 who received an inactivated influenza vaccine. Each CDR3 is given with its conserved first and last residue. D genes are given only for firm matches. A clone size is listed for some rows: how often the clone was seen (once, few, many), or a class if it is expanded.

abundance: .; v_gene: TRBV6-1; d_gene: TRBD1; j_gene: TRBJ1-5; CDR3nt: TGTGCCAGCAGCGGGGACAGGGCTACCCATCAGCCCCAGCATTTT; CDR3aa: CASSGDRATHQPQHF
abundance: .; v_gene: TRBV4-2; d_gene: .; j_gene: TRBJ2-7; CDR3nt: TGTGCCAGCAGCCAAGAAGCGCGGGACTACGAGCAGTACTTC; CDR3aa: CASSQEARDYEQYF
abundance: few; v_gene: TRBV28; d_gene: .; j_gene: TRBJ2-7; CDR3nt: TGTGCCAGCAAGGGAACAGACTCCTACGAGCAGTACTTC; CDR3aa: CASKGTDSYEQYF
abundance: .; v_gene: TRBV4-3; d_gene: .; j_gene: TRBJ1-1; CDR3nt: TGCGCCAGCAGCCAAGATTCCGGACCAACTGAAGCTTTCTTT; CDR3aa: CASSQDSGPTEAFF
abundance: many; v_gene: TRBV7-2; d_gene: .; j_gene: TRBJ1-1; CDR3nt: TGTGCCAGCAGCCGAGGCACCATGAACACTGAAGCTTTCTTT; CDR3aa: CASSRGTMNTEAFF
abundance: few; v_gene: TRBV12-3/TRBV12-4; d_gene: .; j_gene: TRBJ1-2; CDR3nt: TGTGCCAGCAGTACCGGGACGTATTCCGGCTACACCTTC; CDR3aa: CASSTGTYSGYTF
abundance: .; v_gene: TRBV12-3/TRBV12-4; d_gene: .; j_gene: TRBJ1-2; CDR3nt: TGTGCCAGCAGTTCTAAAGGACATAGTCCTAACTATGGCTACACCTTC; CDR3aa: CASSSKGHSPNYGYTF
abundance: .; v_gene: TRBV29-1; d_gene: .; j_gene: TRBJ1-1; CDR3nt: TGCAGCGTCCGAGGGGGGGTTAGAACTGAAGCTTTCTTT; CDR3aa: CSVRGGVRTEAFF
abundance: few; v_gene: TRBV29-1; d_gene: .; j_gene: TRBJ2-7; CDR3nt: TGCAGCGTTAAGAATGGCGGGAACTACGAGCAGTACTTC; CDR3aa: CSVKNGGNYEQYF
abundance: .; v_gene: TRBV9; d_gene: TRBD2; j_gene: TRBJ2-3; CDR3nt: TGTGCCAGCAGCGTAGAGGCTAGCGGGACCTATGCGGATACGCAGTATTTT; CDR3aa: CASSVEASGTYADTQYF
abundance: few; v_gene: TRBV4-3; d_gene: .; j_gene: TRBJ1-2; CDR3nt: TGCGCCAGCAGCCAATCTTCCACACAAAGCTATGGCTACACCTTC; CDR3aa: CASSQSSTQSYGYTF
abundance: .; v_gene: TRBV4-1; d_gene: .; j_gene: TRBJ1-2; CDR3nt: TGCGCCAGCAGCCAAAAGATGACAGCGGCTAACTATGGCTACACCTTC; CDR3aa: CASSQKMTAANYGYTF
abundance: few; v_gene: TRBV20-1; d_gene: .; j_gene: TRBJ1-4; CDR3nt: TGCAGTGCTCGTGGGGTTGGCGGTGAAAAACTGTTTTTT; CDR3aa: CSARGVGGEKLFF
abundance: few; v_gene: TRBV9; d_gene: .; j_gene: TRBJ2-3; CDR3nt: TGTGCCAGCAGCGTAGGGGGCACAGATACGCAGTATTTT; CDR3aa: CASSVGGTDTQYF
abundance: many; v_gene: TRBV6-2/TRBV6-3; d_gene: .; j_gene: TRBJ1-1; CDR3nt: TGTGCCAGCAGCCCAGCTGCCGACGGGAACACTGAAGCTTTCTTT; CDR3aa: CASSPAADGNTEAFF
abundance: few; v_gene: TRBV12-3/TRBV12-4; d_gene: TRBD1; j_gene: TRBJ1-2; CDR3nt: TGTGCCAGCAGTTTCCCAGGGGGCGAAGAGGGTGGCTACACCTTC; CDR3aa: CASSFPGGEEGGYTF
abundance: .; v_gene: TRBV20-1; d_gene: TRBD1; j_gene: TRBJ2-7; CDR3nt: TGCAGTGCCCCGGCCCACGGACAGGGCTACGAGCAGTACTTC; CDR3aa: CSAPAHGQGYEQYF
abundance: .; v_gene: TRBV6-5; d_gene: .; j_gene: TRBJ1-3; CDR3nt: TGTGCCAGCAGTTCACCAGGGTATGGAAACACCATATATTTT; CDR3aa: CASSSPGYGNTIYF
abundance: .; v_gene: TRBV28; d_gene: TRBD1; j_gene: TRBJ1-3; CDR3nt: TGTGCCAGCAGACCCCCGGGACAGGGAAACACCATATATTTT; CDR3aa: CASRPPGQGNTIYF
abundance: .; v_gene: TRBV12-3/TRBV12-4; d_gene: .; j_gene: TRBJ2-3; CDR3nt: TGTGCCAGCAGTTTCGGCCCGCCAGGTGGACCCGGGGATACGCAGTATTTT; CDR3aa: CASSFGPPGGPGDTQYF
abundance: many; v_gene: TRBV12-3/TRBV12-4; d_gene: .; j_gene: TRBJ1-1; CDR3nt: TGTGCCAGCAGTCCCGGGGGAGGTGAAGCTTTCTTT; CDR3aa: CASSPGGGEAFF
abundance: .; v_gene: TRBV3-1; d_gene: .; j_gene: TRBJ1-2; CDR3nt: TGTGCCAGCAGCCAAGTATCTGGGAACTCTAACTATGGCTACACCTTC; CDR3aa: CASSQVSGNSNYGYTF
abundance: .; v_gene: TRBV4-1; d_gene: .; j_gene: TRBJ1-5; CDR3nt: TGCGCCAGCAGCCCCGGTGAGGGGAGGGGTGAGCCCCAGCATTTT; CDR3aa: CASSPGEGRGEPQHF
abundance: .; v_gene: TRBV7-2; d_gene: .; j_gene: TRBJ2-3; CDR3nt: TGTGCCAGCAGCTTCATGGGGGGATTTGGCACAGATACGCAGTATTTT; CDR3aa: CASSFMGGFGTDTQYF
abundance: .; v_gene: TRBV28; d_gene: .; j_gene: TRBJ1-2; CDR3nt: TGTGCCAGCAAATACGGGACACCCGGTAGTGGCTACACCTTC; CDR3aa: CASKYGTPGSGYTF
abundance: few; v_gene: TRBV7-2; d_gene: TRBD1; j_gene: TRBJ1-2; CDR3nt: TGTGCCAGCACCCCTTCAGGGGGGTATGAGTATGGCTACACCTTC; CDR3aa: CASTPSGGYEYGYTF
abundance: many; v_gene: TRBV7-8; d_gene: TRBD1; j_gene: TRBJ1-6; CDR3nt: TGTGCCAGCAGCTTAGCCGGGACAGGGGGCTGGTCACCCCTCCACTTT; CDR3aa: CASSLAGTGGWSPLHF